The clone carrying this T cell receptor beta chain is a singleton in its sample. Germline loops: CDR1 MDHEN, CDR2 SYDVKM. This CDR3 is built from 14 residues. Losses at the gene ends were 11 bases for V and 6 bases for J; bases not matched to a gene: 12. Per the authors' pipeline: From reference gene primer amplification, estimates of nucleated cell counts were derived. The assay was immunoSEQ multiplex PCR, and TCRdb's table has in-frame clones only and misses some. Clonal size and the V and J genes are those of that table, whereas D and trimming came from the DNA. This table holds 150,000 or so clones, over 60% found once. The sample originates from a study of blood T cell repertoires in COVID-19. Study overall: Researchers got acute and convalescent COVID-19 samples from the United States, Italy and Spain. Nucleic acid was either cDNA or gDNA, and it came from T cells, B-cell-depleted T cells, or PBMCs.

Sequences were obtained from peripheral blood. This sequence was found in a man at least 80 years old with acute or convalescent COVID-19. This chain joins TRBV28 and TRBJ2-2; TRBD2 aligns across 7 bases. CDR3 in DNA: TGTGCCGCTGAGCGGGGAGGAACGCCCGGGGAGCTGTTTTTT. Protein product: CAAERGGTPGELFF. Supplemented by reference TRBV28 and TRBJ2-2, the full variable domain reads DVKVTQSSRYLVKRTGEKVFLECVQDMDHENMFWYRQDPGLGLRLIYFSYDVKMKEKGDIPEGYSVSREKKERFSLILESASTNQTSMYLCAAERGGTPGELFFGEGSRLTVL.